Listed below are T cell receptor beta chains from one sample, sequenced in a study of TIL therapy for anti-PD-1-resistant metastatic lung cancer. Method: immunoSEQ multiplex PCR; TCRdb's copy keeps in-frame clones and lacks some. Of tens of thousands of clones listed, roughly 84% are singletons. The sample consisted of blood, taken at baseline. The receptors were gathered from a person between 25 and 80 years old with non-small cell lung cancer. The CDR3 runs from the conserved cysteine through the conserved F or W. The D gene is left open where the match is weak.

CDR3aa: CASSTQGGNTEAFF
d_gene: TRBD1
j_gene: TRBJ1-1
v_gene: TRBV5-1

CDR3aa: CASRGSTGGNEQYF
d_gene: TRBD1
j_gene: TRBJ2-7
v_gene: TRBV27

CDR3aa: CASSQMASGEYNEQFF
d_gene: TRBD2
j_gene: TRBJ2-1
v_gene: TRBV4-1

CDR3aa: CASSTGRGEQFF
d_gene: -
j_gene: TRBJ2-1
v_gene: TRBV3-1/TRBV3-2

CDR3aa: CASSSTTVANTEAFF
d_gene: -
j_gene: TRBJ1-1
v_gene: TRBV25-1

CDR3aa: CATGRDSNEKLFF
d_gene: TRBD1
j_gene: TRBJ1-4
v_gene: TRBV15

CDR3aa: CASSMGRQGEAFF
d_gene: -
j_gene: TRBJ1-1
v_gene: TRBV19

CDR3aa: CASSQEGTVGAFF
d_gene: -
j_gene: TRBJ2-1
v_gene: TRBV4-2

CDR3aa: CASPSSGTETQYF
d_gene: -
j_gene: TRBJ2-5
v_gene: TRBV21-1

CDR3aa: CASTTANYGYTF
d_gene: -
j_gene: TRBJ1-2
v_gene: TRBV25-1

CDR3aa: CAWAQINYGYTF
d_gene: -
j_gene: TRBJ1-2
v_gene: TRBV30

CDR3aa: CASKPQANEKLFF
d_gene: -
j_gene: TRBJ1-4
v_gene: TRBV2

CDR3aa: CASSALWGDQPQHF
d_gene: -
j_gene: TRBJ1-5
v_gene: TRBV2

CDR3aa: CASSRGSYNEQFF
d_gene: -
j_gene: TRBJ2-1
v_gene: TRBV12-3/TRBV12-4

CDR3aa: CASSFASGRANEQFF
d_gene: TRBD2
j_gene: TRBJ2-1
v_gene: TRBV6-5